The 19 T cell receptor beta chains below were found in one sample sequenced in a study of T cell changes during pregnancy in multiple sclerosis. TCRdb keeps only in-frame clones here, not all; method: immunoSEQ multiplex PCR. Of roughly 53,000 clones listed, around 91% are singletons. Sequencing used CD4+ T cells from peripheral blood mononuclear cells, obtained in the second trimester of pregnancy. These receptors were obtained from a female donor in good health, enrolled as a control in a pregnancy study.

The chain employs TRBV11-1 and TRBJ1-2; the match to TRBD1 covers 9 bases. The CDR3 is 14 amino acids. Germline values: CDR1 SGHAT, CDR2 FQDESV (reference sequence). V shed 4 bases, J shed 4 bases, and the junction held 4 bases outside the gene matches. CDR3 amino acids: CASSSGQGSYGYTF. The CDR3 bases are TGTGCCAGCAGCTCGGGACAGGGATCCTATGGCTACACCTTC.

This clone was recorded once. CDR3: CASSSGGQGDTEAFF. The DNA for the CDR3 is TGTGCCAGCAGCTCAGGGGGACAGGGGGACACTGAAGCTTTCTTT. This rearrangement joins TRBV5-4 to TRBJ1-1; 11 positions match TRBD1. Germline V gene lookup returns CDR1 SGHNT and CDR2 YYREEE (reference sequence). V shed 3 bases and J 3 bases; nucleotides not matched to a gene: 4. The CDR3 contains 15 residues.

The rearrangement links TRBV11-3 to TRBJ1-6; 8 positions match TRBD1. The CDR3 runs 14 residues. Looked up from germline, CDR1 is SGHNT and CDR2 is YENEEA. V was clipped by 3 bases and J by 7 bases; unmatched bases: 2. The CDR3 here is CASSLTGDNSPLHF. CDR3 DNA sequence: TGTGCCAGCAGCTTGACAGGGGACAATTCACCCCTCCACTTT.

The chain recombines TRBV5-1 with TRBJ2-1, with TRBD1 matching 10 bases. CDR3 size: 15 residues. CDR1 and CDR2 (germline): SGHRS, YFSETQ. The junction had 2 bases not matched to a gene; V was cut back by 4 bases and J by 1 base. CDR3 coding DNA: TGCGCCAGCAGCGAGGGACAGGGGTCCTACAATGAGCAGTTCTTC. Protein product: CASSEGQGSYNEQFF.

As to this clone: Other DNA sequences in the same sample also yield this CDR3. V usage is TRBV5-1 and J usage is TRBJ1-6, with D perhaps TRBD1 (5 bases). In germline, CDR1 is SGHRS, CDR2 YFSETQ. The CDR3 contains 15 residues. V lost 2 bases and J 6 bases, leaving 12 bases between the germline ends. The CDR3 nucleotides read TGCGCCAGCAGCTTAACAGGTGACCGTAATTCACCCCTCCACTTT. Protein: CASSLTGDRNSPLHF.

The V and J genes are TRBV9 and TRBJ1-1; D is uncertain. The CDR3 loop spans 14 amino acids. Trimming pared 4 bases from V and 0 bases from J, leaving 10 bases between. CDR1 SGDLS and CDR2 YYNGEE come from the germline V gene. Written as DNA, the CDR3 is TGTGCCAGCAGCCGTAGATCGGTGAACACTGAAGCTTTCTTT. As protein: CASSRRSVNTEAFF.

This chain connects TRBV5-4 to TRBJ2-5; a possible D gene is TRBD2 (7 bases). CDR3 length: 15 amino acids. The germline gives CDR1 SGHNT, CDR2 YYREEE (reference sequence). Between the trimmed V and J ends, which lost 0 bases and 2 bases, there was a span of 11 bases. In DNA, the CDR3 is TGTGCCAGCAGCTTGGTGGGGGGGCTACAAGAGACCCAGTACTTC. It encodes CASSLVGGLQETQYF.

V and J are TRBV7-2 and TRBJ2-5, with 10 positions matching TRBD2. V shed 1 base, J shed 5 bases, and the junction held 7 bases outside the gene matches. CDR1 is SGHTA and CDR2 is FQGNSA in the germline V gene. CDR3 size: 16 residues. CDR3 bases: TGTGCCAGCAGCTTAGACCAGCGGGGGGGCGCCGAGACCCAGTACTTC. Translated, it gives CASSLDQRGGAETQYF.

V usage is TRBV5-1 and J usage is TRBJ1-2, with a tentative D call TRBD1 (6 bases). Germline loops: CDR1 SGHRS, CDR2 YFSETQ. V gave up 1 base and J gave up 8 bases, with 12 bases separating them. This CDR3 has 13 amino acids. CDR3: CASSLRQGSGYTF. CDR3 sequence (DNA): TGCGCCAGCAGCTTGAGGCAGGGGTCGGGCTACACCTTC.

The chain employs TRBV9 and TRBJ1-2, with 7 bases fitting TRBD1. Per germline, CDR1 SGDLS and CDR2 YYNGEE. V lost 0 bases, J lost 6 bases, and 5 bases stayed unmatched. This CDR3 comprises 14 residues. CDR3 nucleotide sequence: TGTGCCAGCAGCGTAGGGACAGGAGAAGATGGCTACACCTTC. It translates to CASSVGTGEDGYTF.

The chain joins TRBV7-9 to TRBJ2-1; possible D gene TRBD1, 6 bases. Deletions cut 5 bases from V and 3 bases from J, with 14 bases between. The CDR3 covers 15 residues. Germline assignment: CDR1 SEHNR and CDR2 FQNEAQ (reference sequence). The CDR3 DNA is TGTGCCAGCAGCCCAAGGGGGATAGGCTACAATGAGCAGTTCTTC. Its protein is CASSPRGIGYNEQFF.

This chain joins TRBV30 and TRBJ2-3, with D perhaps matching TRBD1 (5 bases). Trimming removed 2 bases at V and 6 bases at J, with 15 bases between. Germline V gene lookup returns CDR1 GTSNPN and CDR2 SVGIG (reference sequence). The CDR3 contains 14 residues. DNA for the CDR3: TGTGCCTGGAGTATAGCTTCCCCAGGGGATACGCAGTATTTT. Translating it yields CAWSIASPGDTQYF.

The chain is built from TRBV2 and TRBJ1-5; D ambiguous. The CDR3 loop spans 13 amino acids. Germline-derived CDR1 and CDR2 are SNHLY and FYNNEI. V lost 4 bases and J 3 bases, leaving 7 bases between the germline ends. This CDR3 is CASSVLPNQPQHF. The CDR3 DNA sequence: TGTGCCAGCAGTGTTCTCCCCAATCAGCCCCAGCATTTT. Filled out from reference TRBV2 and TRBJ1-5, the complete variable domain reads EPEVTQTPSHQVTQMGQEVILRCVPISNHLYFYWYRQILGQKVEFLVSFYNNEISEKSEIFDDQFSVERPDGSNFTLKIRSTKLEDSAMYFCASSVLPNQPQHFGDGTRLSIL.

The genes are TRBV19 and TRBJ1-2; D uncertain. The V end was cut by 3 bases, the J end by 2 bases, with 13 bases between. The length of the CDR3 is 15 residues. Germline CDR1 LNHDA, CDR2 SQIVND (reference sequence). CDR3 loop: CASSISDIANYGYTF. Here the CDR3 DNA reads TGTGCCAGTAGTATTTCAGACATCGCCAACTATGGCTACACCTTC.

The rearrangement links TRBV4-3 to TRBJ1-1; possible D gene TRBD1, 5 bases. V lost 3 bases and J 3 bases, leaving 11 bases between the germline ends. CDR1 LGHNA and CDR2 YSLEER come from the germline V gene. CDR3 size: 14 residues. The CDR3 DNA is TGCGCCAGCAGCCAGGCAGGGATGCACACTGAAGCTTTCTTT. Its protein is CASSQAGMHTEAFF.

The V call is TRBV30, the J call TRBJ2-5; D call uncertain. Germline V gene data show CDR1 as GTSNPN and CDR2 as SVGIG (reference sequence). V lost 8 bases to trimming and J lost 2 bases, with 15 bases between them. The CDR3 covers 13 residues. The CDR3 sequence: CALSLELQETQYF. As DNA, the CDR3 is TGTGCCCTAAGTCTAGAACTTCAAGAGACCCAGTACTTC.

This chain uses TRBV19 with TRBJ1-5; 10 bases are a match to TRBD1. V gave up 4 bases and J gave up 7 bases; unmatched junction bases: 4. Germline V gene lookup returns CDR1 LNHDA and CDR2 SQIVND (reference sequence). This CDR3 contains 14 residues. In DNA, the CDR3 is TGTGCCAGTAGTACCGGGACAGGGGTGCAGCCCCAGCATTTT. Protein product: CASSTGTGVQPQHF. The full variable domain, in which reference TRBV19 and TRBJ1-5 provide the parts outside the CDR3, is DGGITQSPKYLFRKEGQNVTLSCEQNLNHDAMYWYRQDPGQGLRLIYYSQIVNDFQKGDIAEGYSVSREKKESFPLTVTSAQKNPTAFYLCASSTGTGVQPQHFGDGTRLSIL.

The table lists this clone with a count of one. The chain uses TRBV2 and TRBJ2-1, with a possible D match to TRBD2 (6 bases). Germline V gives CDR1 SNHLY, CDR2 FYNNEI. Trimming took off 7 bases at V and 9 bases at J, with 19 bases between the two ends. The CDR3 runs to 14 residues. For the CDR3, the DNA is TGTGCCAGCATGGTCCAGGGCGGGACCGGTGAGCAGTTCTTC. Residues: CASMVQGGTGEQFF.

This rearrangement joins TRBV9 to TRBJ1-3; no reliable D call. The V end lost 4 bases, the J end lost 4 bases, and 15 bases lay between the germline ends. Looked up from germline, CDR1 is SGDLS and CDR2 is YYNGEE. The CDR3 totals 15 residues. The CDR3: CASSSRPEEGNTIYF. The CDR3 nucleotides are TGTGCCAGCAGCTCGCGACCAGAGGAAGGAAACACCATATATTTT.